Following are 7 T cell receptor beta chains from one sample sequenced in a study of blood T cell repertoires in COVID-19. The method was immunoSEQ multiplex PCR; TCRdb's version includes in-frame clones alone and lacks a portion of them. The profile covers about 140,000 clones, with approximately 79% appearing a single time and under 4.5% taken by the ten largest. Sequencing input: peripheral blood. These receptors originate from a man in his fifties or sixties with acute or convalescent COVID-19.

The chain's CDR3 is CASSQVLTAYGYTF. The CDR3 coding sequence is TGTGCCAGCAGCCAAGTCCTAACAGCCTATGGCTACACCTTC. The genes are TRBV3-1 (or the pseudogene TRBV3-2) and TRBJ1-2; the D is unclear. The V gene lost 1 base and the J gene lost 4 bases, with 10 bases spanning the gap. The V gene's germline CDR1 is LGHDT and CDR2 YNNKEL (reference sequence). This CDR3 is built from 14 residues.

The chain links TRBV21-1 to TRBJ1-2; the table's D gene call, TRBD1, was not cross checked with the DNA. TRBV21-1 is a recognized pseudogene. The CDR3 is 18 amino acids. The CDR3 DNA is TGTGCCAGCAGCAAAGCCCTCAGGGATTCGGGCCCCCTTTATGGCTACACCTTC. Amino acids: CASSKALRDSGPLYGYTF.

This chain joins TRBV11-2 and TRBJ1-4; D may be TRBD1 (5 bases). Germline V CDR1 and CDR2: SGHAT, FQNNGV. V lost 5 bases and J lost 7, with 11 bases in between. The CDR3 covers 13 residues. The CDR3 protein is CASSQIDSEKLFF. The CDR3 nucleotides read TGTGCCAGCAGCCAAATTGACAGTGAAAAACTGTTTTTT. The full variable domain, with the rest looked up from reference TRBV11-2 and TRBJ1-4, is EAGVAQSPRYKIIEKRQSVAFWCNPISGHATLYWYQQILGQGPKLLIQFQNNGVVDDSQLPKDRFSAERLKGVDSTLKIQPAKLEDSAVYLCASSQIDSEKLFFGSGTQLSVL.

This clone was observed a few times. V usage is TRBV25-1 and J usage is TRBJ1-1; the D is unclear. CDR3 length: 11 amino acids. Trimming cost V 7 bases and J 5 bases, with 8 bases left between them. Per germline, CDR1 MGHDK and CDR2 SYGVNS. CDR3 DNA sequence: TGTGCCAGCATACATAATACTGAAGCTTTCTTT. Residues: CASIHNTEAFF.

This clone has only a few counts. The chain links TRBV28 to TRBJ1-5; a weak D match, TRBD1 (5 bases). V dropped 11 bases and J dropped 8 bases, with 19 bases sitting between them. The CDR3 has 13 amino acids. Germline assignment: CDR1 MDHEN and CDR2 SYDVKM. The CDR3 loop is CAVAQGFAKPQHF. DNA of the CDR3: TGTGCCGTCGCGCAGGGCTTCGCAAAGCCCCAGCATTTT.

The gene calls are TRBV27 and TRBJ1-4; 10 positions match TRBD1. The CDR3 runs 19 residues. J gave up 2 bases and V 1 base, and 10 bases lay outside the gene matches. Germline CDR1 is MNHEY and CDR2 is SMNVEV (reference sequence). The CDR3 DNA sequence: TGTGCCAGCAGTTTATGGGGGGACAGGGGCGGGAGTACTAATGAAAAACTGTTTTTT. It translates to CASSLWGDRGGSTNEKLFF.

V usage is TRBV19 and J usage is TRBJ1-6; 11 positions agree with TRBD1. The CDR3 is 15 amino acids. V lost 7 bases to trimming and J lost 9 bases; unmatched junction nucleotides: 8. Per the germline V gene, CDR1 is LNHDA and CDR2 is SQIVND (reference sequence). This CDR3 is CASTLGTGGASPLHF. Written as DNA, the CDR3 is TGTGCCAGTACCCTAGGGACAGGGGGAGCTTCACCCCTCCACTTT.